The entry that follows covers one T cell receptor beta chain sequence. This clonotype was detected many times. No cognate antigen has been identified for it. Base qualities are not recorded, but no much larger clone differs from it by a single base. Hyperthyroidism patients were aged 18 to 65 years and newly diagnosed, with disease duration of less than 2 months. Any patient with an uncontrolled infection, another autoimmune disease, pregnancy or lactation was excluded. Diagnoses were based on clinical symptoms, serum thyroxine and TRAb, thyroid ultrasound and orbital computed tomography. Blood from progressor patients was collected at the time of first diagnosis with hyperthyroidism, before any ophthalmopathy symptoms had appeared. PBMCs were isolated from 7.5 to 10 ml of fresh peripheral blood by Ficoll-Paque density gradient centrifugation. Progressor patients were initially diagnosed with Graves' hyperthyroidism and developed ophthalmopathy during follow-up. Total RNA was extracted with Trizol reagent, and quality was checked on an Agilent 2100 Bioanalyzer.

Trimming takes 2 bases off V and 2 bases off J; junction bases not matched to a gene: 7. CDR1 DFQATT and CDR2 SNEGSKA are derived from the germline V gene (reference sequence). From its cysteine to its phenylalanine, the CDR3 spans 18 amino acids. Kept here is only the CDR3 DNA, which spans 54 bases and is read in frame from base 1. The source of the sample is a study of T cells in Graves' hyperthyroidism and ophthalmopathy (dated by TCRdb to about 2019). Background on the whole study: Peripheral blood was sampled at the time of initial diagnosis, prior to any treatment. A discovery cohort of roughly 96 patients, approximately 44 with Graves' ophthalmopathy and about 60 with stable Graves' hyperthyroidism, was used to find distinguishing TCR V-J signatures. Prospective prediction of ophthalmopathy was tested in an independent validation cohort consisting of roughly 20 hyperthyroidism patients and approximately 16 patients who later progressed to ophthalmopathy. For training and testing, the approximately 92 patients in the discovery cohort were randomly divided in a 7:3 ratio. In roughly six Graves' hyperthyroidism patients, the study also compared T-cell repertoires from thyroid tissue with T-cell repertoires from blood. Once sampling was done, hyperthyroidism patients were given methimazole at a starting dose of 30 mg daily, whereas ophthalmopathy patients were given high-dose intravenous methylprednisolone. The paper reports TCR Vbeta CDR3 sequencing of approximately 140 peripheral blood samples: some 44 ophthalmopathy, about 75 hyperthyroidism and roughly 17 progressor patients.

Amplification of TCR beta CDR3 regions was carried out from RNA transcripts. The TCR CDR3 was subjected to a first round of RT-PCR using the HTBI primer set and the Qiagen OneStep RT-PCR kit. A second multiplex PCR round built the libraries, followed by size selection and purification. The libraries were sequenced on an Illumina HiSeq2000 using paired-end 100 bp reads. Turning to the authors' computational methods: SOAPnuke was used to process the raw data, with reads discarded if the reads contained adapters or uncalled bases, had a mean Phred below 15, or lacked an exact constant-primer or identifier match. High-quality paired reads were merged using COPE v1.2.5, and each unique nucleotide sequence was defined as a clonotype. Clonotypes were aligned to IMGT TRBV, TRBD and TRBJ reference segments using MiTCR v1.1. The analysis was restricted to V-J combinations with a frequency above 0.0001, which together covered 99% to 99.2% of the repertoires. A TCS score was defined as the ratio between F50 (clonal expansion) and ExV (chaos), using BLOSUM62-based TCRdist between CDR3 peptides within each V-J. Welch's t-statistics and random forest reduced just over 500 V-J features to fewer than 15, which were used in a naive Bayes classifier (R e1071). TCRdb ran its own pipeline on the public reads, namely fastp trimming at Q25 and MiXCR clone calling, and kept in-frame beta chains. CDR3 protein duplicates are merged, each entry listing the most common genes and DNA. TCRdb, not the original authors, processed these V and J calls. The sample data list hundreds of thousands of distinct CDR3 sequences, and roughly a sixth of these were observed just once. 15% to 20% of the sample is in the top ten clones.

On the study overall, not on this receptor specifically: Sample size was not statistically predetermined, and blinding of investigators to group allocation was not performed. In validation, progression to ophthalmopathy was predicted by the model with approximately 67% sensitivity and 72.22% specificity, a median of around 6.5 months before onset. Ophthalmopathy was separated from stable hyperthyroidism by a 13 V-J signature model, with over 85% sensitivity and 81% to 83% specificity obtained in cross-validation and 80%/75% obtained in testing. Most expanded thyroid clonotypes (frequency above 0.001) were also found in blood, which suggests that blood repertoires may mirror thyroid immune responses.

This TCR was sampled from a woman aged 45-65 years with Graves' hyperthyroidism that later progressed to Graves' ophthalmopathy. Recombination linked TRBV20-1 to TRBJ2-1, and TRBD2 aligns with 15 junction nucleotides. Material for sequencing was blood. The nucleotides are TGCAGTGCTAGATCCGGGACTAGCGGGGGGATCGCCTACAATGAGCAGTTCTTC. Its protein reads: CSARSGTSGGIAYNEQFF.